This TCR beta chain was recorded in a study of T cells in Graves' hyperthyroidism and ophthalmopathy. Study-level background: Peripheral blood was acquired at first diagnosis, ahead of any therapy whatsoever.

This clonotype has ten or more counts. Graves' hyperthyroidism without ophthalmopathy progression within 18 months was termed stable. Participants, patients aged 18 to 65, had newly diagnosed hyperthyroidism with a duration under 2 months. Patients were excluded because of uncontrolled infection, other autoimmune disease, pregnancy or lactation. Researchers amplified the TCR beta CDR3 regions from RNA transcripts. With the HTBI primer set, the TCR CDR3 went through a first round of RT-PCR. TCRdb analysed the multiplex PCR reads with MiXCR anew, one entry per CDR3 protein. The sample carries about 480,000 distinct CDR3 sequences, 13% to 15% recorded once. Sequencing was performed on blood. The source is a woman younger than 35 with Graves' hyperthyroidism.

The CDR3: CSARIPSGSFTGELFF. The CDR3 coding sequence is TGCAGTGCTAGAATCCCTAGCGGGAGTTTCACCGGGGAGCTGTTTTTT. V and J are TRBV20-1 and TRBJ2-2; 10 nucleotides align to TRBD2. This CDR3 has 16 amino acids. Germline lookup yields CDR1 DFQATT and CDR2 SNEGSKA (reference sequence). Trimming cost V 2 bases and J 4 bases; bases outside gene matches: 7.